Each of the 14 T cell receptor beta chains below was sequenced from the same sample in a study of human T cells and chemical hapten exposure. Sample time point: patch test 1, 2 weeks after DPC sensitization. Stated treatment: therapeutic diphenylcyclopropenone sensitization with weekly scalp DPC. Each CDR3 protein is one row after TCRdb ran MiXCR on the RACE reads. The sample comprises 150,000 to 200,000 distinct CDR3 sequences, around 24% of which are singletons, and under 7.5% rests with the top ten. The sequences come from whole blood, collected in connection with sensitization to the hapten diphenylcyclopropenone (DPC). These receptors originate from a woman between 50 and 59 years old with alopecia areata. Some clones in this sample may be carry-over from other donors' samples.

V usage is TRBV7-9 and J usage is TRBJ2-5, with D perhaps assigned TRBD1 or TRBD2 (5 bases each). V was trimmed by 7 bases and J by 5 bases, leaving 20 bases between them. The CDR3 sequence is 15 residues long. In germline, CDR1 is SEHNR, CDR2 FQNEAQ (reference sequence). The CDR3 DNA reads as TGTGCCAGCACCGCTACATGGGACCTTGGGGAGACCCAGTACTTC. Its protein is CASTATWDLGETQYF.

This clonotype was seen a handful of times. The chain links TRBV10-3 to TRBJ2-3; tentatively, D is TRBD1 (5 bases). The CDR3 contains 15 residues. V dropped 3 bases and J dropped 6 bases, with 16 bases sitting between them. Germline CDR1 and CDR2: ENHRY and SYGVKD. Here the CDR3 DNA reads TGTGCCATCAGTGACGCGGTGGGGCAAAGGGATACGCAGTATTTT. Translating gives CAISDAVGQRDTQYF.

The table lists this clonotype with a few counts. The chain combines TRBV2 with TRBJ2-1, with a weak D call TRBD2 (6 bases). V was clipped by 4 bases and J by 5 bases, with 21 bases between them. Germline loops: CDR1 SNHLY, CDR2 FYNNEI. The CDR3 totals 17 residues. This chain's CDR3 is CASSVSGPAWGDNEQFF. CDR3 DNA: TGTGCCAGCAGTGTAAGCGGGCCAGCCTGGGGGGACAATGAGCAGTTCTTC.

The chain joins TRBV5-5 to TRBJ2-1; no clear D. The CDR3 is 13 amino acids. The V and J ends lost 0 bases and 7 bases respectively, with 8 bases between them. Germline V gene data show CDR1 as SGHKS and CDR2 as YYEKEE (reference sequence). The CDR3 sequence: CASSLAAQNEQFF. The CDR3 bases are TGTGCCAGCAGCTTGGCGGCCCAGAATGAGCAGTTCTTC.

The chain recombines TRBV7-2 with TRBJ1-5; D is possibly TRBD1 (5 bases). Germline V lookup: CDR1 SGHTA, CDR2 FQGNSA. V shed 1 base and J shed 2 bases, with 9 bases lying between them. The CDR3 is 15 amino acids. CDR3 nucleotide sequence: TGTGCCAGCAGCTTAGGAGGGGAGGGCAATCAGCCCCAGCATTTT. Its protein product is CASSLGGEGNQPQHF.

This clonotype was counted a few times. The J gene is TRBJ2-1, the V gene TRBV5-1; TRBD2 agrees at 13 bases. Looked up from germline, CDR1 is SGHRS and CDR2 is YFSETQ. The trim removed 4 bases at V and 3 bases at J, leaving 7 bases unmatched. The CDR3 runs to 17 residues. CDR3: CASSPGLAGQRYNEQFF. CDR3 DNA: TGCGCCAGCAGCCCGGGACTAGCGGGGCAACGCTACAATGAGCAGTTCTTC.

This clonotype was seen a few times. The chain couples TRBV7-2 to TRBJ2-1; either TRBD1 or TRBD2 may supply D (5 bases each). Germline CDR1 SGHTA, CDR2 FQGNSA. The germline V and J ends were trimmed by 5 bases and 6 bases, with 17 bases remaining between them. The CDR3 runs to 15 residues. This CDR3 reads CASSIPRGTINEQFF. The CDR3 DNA is TGTGCCAGCAGCATACCCCGGGGCACAATCAATGAGCAGTTCTTC.

This clonotype was observed a handful of times. The rearrangement uses TRBV11-3 and TRBJ2-1; 10 bases line up with TRBD2. There are 18 residues in the CDR3. Trimming cost V 5 bases and J 7 bases; bases outside gene matches: 17. Germline-derived CDR1 and CDR2 are SGHNT and YENEEA. The CDR3 region has the DNA TGTGCCAGCAGCCCATCAGATCTGACTAGCGGGTATACAAATGAGCAGTTCTTC. As protein: CASSPSDLTSGYTNEQFF.

The rearrangement joins TRBV20-1 to TRBJ2-1; 8 bases map to TRBD2. Unmatched junction bases numbered 4, after V lost 0 bases and J lost 0 bases. Germline CDR1 DFQATT, CDR2 SNEGSKA (reference sequence). CDR3 size: 16 residues. CDR3 nucleotides: TGCAGTGCTAGAGATCCCAGCGGGAGCTCCTACAATGAGCAGTTCTTC. Its translation is CSARDPSGSSYNEQFF.

This sequence joins TRBV5-1 and TRBJ2-1, with D unresolved. Trimming cost V 4 bases and J 0 bases, with 11 bases left between them. CDR1 is SGHRS and CDR2 is YFSETQ in the germline V gene. This CDR3 spans 15 amino acids. This CDR3 is CASSQTRSSYNEQFF. Written as DNA, the CDR3 is TGCGCCAGCAGCCAGACTCGGAGCTCCTACAATGAGCAGTTCTTC.

The chain couples TRBV9 to TRBJ2-5; D gene unclear. Germline assignment: CDR1 SGDLS and CDR2 YYNGEE. V gave up 3 bases and J gave up 1 base, with 4 bases separating them. The CDR3 runs to 12 residues. Written as DNA, the CDR3 is TGTGCCAGCAGCGCCTCCCAAGAGACCCAGTACTTC. Protein sequence: CASSASQETQYF.

This clonotype occurred a few times. This chain uses TRBV6-4 with TRBJ2-1; 8 bases are shared with TRBD2. This CDR3 is built from 16 residues. CDR1 and CDR2 (germline): MRHNA, SNTAGT. V lost 7 bases to trimming and J lost 8 bases; unmatched junction nucleotides: 16. For the CDR3, the DNA is TGTGCCAGCACCTTGATACCGGGACTAGGACTAGATGAGCAGTTCTTC. Translating it yields CASTLIPGLGLDEQFF.

This clonotype has only a few counts. The chain is built from TRBV7-9 and TRBJ2-3; the D gene is possibly TRBD2 (5 bases). The CDR3 loop spans 16 amino acids. Germline V lookup: CDR1 SEHNR, CDR2 FQNEAQ (reference sequence). V dropped 1 base and J dropped 6 bases, with 17 bases sitting between them. Here the CDR3 reads CASSLVASTRGDTQYF. The CDR3 coding sequence is TGTGCCAGCAGCTTAGTGGCTAGCACTCGAGGCGATACGCAGTATTTT.

This clonotype showed up just a few times. This chain uses TRBV7-2 with TRBJ2-1, with TRBD2 identical over 9 bases. This CDR3 is built from 14 residues. CDR1 SGHTA and CDR2 FQGNSA come from the germline V gene. V dropped 4 bases and J dropped 11; count of bases not matched to a gene: 9. The CDR3 loop reads CASSSGTSRPQQFF. In DNA, the CDR3 is TGTGCCAGCAGCTCCGGGACTAGCAGGCCCCAGCAGTTCTTC.